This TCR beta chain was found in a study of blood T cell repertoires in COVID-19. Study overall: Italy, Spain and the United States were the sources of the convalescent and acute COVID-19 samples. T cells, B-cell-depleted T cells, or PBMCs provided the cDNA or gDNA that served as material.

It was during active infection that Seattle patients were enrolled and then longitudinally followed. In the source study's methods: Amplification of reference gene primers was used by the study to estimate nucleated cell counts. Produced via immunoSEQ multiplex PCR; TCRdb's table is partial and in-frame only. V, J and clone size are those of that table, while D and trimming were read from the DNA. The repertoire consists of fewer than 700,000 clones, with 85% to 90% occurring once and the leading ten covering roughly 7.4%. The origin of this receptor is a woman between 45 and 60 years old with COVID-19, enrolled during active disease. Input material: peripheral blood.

CDR3 region: CASSYGQGLLEAFF. DNA of the CDR3: TGTGCCAGCTCGTACGGACAGGGCCTCCTTGAAGCTTTCTTT. The chain has TRBV18 and TRBJ1-1; TRBD1 aligns across 8 bases. This CDR3 region has 14 residues. Losses at the gene ends were 6 bases for V and 7 bases for J; bases not matched to a gene: 10. Per the germline V gene, CDR1 is KGHSH and CDR2 is LQKENI.